The T cell receptor (beta chain) described here comes from a study of T-cell reconstitution after alpha-beta-depleted transplantation in children. Trimming cost V 3 bases and J 6 bases; bases outside gene matches: 9. This CDR3 contains 15 residues. Germline assignment: CDR1 SGDLS and CDR2 YYNGEE. This clonotype has just a few counts. Unique molecular identifiers were built into the TCRbeta library. TCRdb called the PCR reads again in MiXCR, with one record for every CDR3 protein. The sample holds about 460,000 distinct CDR3 sequences; under 15% are singletons and the top ten take over 5.5%. This specimen consisted of PBMCs from the stem cell graft donor, obtained from the stem cell graft. This TCR was recovered from a human donor who donated a stem cell graft to a child with combined immunodeficiency. The rearrangement uses TRBV9 and TRBJ1-2; 9 bases are a match to TRBD1. CDR3 region: CASSAYRTGDDGYTF. The DNA for the CDR3 is TGTGCCAGCAGCGCGTACCGGACAGGGGACGATGGCTACACCTTC.